This is a list of T cell receptor beta chains from one sample in a study of control samples from healthy donors and cancer patients. Generated by immunoSEQ multiplex PCR, the TCRdb table keeps only in-frame clones and is missing some. The data hold about 120,000 clones, with 85% to 90% observed a single time. Sequenced input: blood. The source is a woman aged 70 to 79 in good health. Each CDR3 is given without its conserved first and last residue. The D gene is left open where the match is weak. Not every row has a clone size; where given, it reads once, few, many or a size class.

d_call | clone_size | j_call | v_call | cdr3_aa
NA | NA | TRBJ1-1 | TRBV18 | ASSPGSLAF
NA | NA | TRBJ2-2 | TRBV5-1 | ASSASLLTTGELF
TRBD2 | NA | TRBJ2-5 | TRBV27 | ASSFGRGGESTQY
TRBD1 | once | TRBJ2-7 | TRBV19 | ASSLWTGLSYEQY
NA | NA | TRBJ1-1 | TRBV7-9 | ASSPPGVNTEAF
NA | NA | TRBJ1-2 | TRBV29-1 | SVEDPKDSRVT
NA | once | TRBJ2-1 | TRBV2 | ASSDFGRYNEQF
NA | NA | TRBJ1-3 | TRBV7-2 | ASSLSPGRSGNTIY
NA | NA | TRBJ2-3 | TRBV7-9 | ASSLAKLTSPGTDTQY
TRBD1 | NA | TRBJ1-5 | TRBV6-5 | ASRQGDRWQPQH
TRBD1 | NA | TRBJ2-1 | TRBV11-2 | ASSPRDRGSYNEQF
NA | NA | TRBJ1-1 | TRBV28 | ASSPLGRTEAF
TRBD2 | NA | TRBJ2-1 | TRBV7-9 | ASSFPGLAGAGEQF
NA | NA | TRBJ2-5 | TRBV5-5 | ASSSGLEKGETQY
NA | NA | TRBJ2-7 | TRBV4-3 | ASSQGSGPSYEQY
NA | NA | TRBJ1-5 | TRBV5-6 | ASSPGGAFSNQPQH
NA | NA | TRBJ2-5 | TRBV5-1 | ASDQEGMGKTQY
NA | NA | TRBJ1-2 | TRBV19 | ATGHPRDGYT